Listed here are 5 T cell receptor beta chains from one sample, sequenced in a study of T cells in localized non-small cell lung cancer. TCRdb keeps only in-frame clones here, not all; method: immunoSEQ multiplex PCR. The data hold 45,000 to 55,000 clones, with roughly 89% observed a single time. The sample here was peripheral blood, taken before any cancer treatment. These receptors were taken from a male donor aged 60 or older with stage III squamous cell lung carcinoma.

The CDR3 region is CSTDPSRDTIYF. In nucleotides, the CDR3 is TGCAGCACGGACCCCTCACGGGACACCATATATTTT. The chain couples TRBV29-1 to TRBJ1-3, with D uncertain. Germline V gene data show CDR1 as SQVTM and CDR2 as ANQGSEA. Trimming stripped 8 bases from V and 8 bases from J, with 16 bases between. The CDR3 loop spans 12 amino acids.

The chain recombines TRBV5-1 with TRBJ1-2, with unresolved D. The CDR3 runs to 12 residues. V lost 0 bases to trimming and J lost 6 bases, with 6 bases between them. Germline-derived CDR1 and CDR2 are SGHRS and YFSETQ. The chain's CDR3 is CASSLGHDGYTF. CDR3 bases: TGCGCCAGCAGCTTGGGACATGATGGCTACACCTTC.

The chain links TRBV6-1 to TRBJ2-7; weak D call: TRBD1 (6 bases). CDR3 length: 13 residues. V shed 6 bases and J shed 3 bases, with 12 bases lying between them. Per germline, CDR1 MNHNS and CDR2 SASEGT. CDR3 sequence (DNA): TGTGCCAGCAGCGCAGGACAGAGCTACGAGCAGTACTTC. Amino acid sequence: CASSAGQSYEQYF.

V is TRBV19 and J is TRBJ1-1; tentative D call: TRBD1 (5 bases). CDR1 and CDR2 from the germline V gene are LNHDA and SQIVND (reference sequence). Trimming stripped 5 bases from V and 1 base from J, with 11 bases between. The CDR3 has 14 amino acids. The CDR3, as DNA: TGTGCCAGTAGTCCAGGGACTTGGAACACTGAAGCTTTCTTT. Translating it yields CASSPGTWNTEAFF. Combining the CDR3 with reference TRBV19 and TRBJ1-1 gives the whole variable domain DGGITQSPKYLFRKEGQNVTLSCEQNLNHDAMYWYRQDPGQGLRLIYYSQIVNDFQKGDIAEGYSVSREKKESFPLTVTSAQKNPTAFYLCASSPGTWNTEAFFGQGTRLTVV.

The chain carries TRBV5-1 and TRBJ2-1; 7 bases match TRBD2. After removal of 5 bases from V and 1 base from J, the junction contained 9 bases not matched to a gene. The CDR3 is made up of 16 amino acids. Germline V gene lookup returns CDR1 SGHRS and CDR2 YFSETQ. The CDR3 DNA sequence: TGCGCCAGCAGTTACGCGGGGGATTTGTCCTACAATGAGCAGTTCTTC. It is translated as CASSYAGDLSYNEQFF.